The 32 T cell receptor beta chains reported below all come from one sample, sequenced in a study of blood T cell repertoires in COVID-19 (dated by TCRdb to about 2020). Library preparation was by the immunoSEQ multiplex PCR assay. In TCRdb, the immuneACCESS table is reduced to in-frame sequences with V and J assigned. These tables do not hold every clone; where another copy was compared, an unresolved V gene accounts for under half, and the others remain unexplained. This sample is represented by about 190,000 clones; about 77% of them were singletons. Approximately 2.9% of the sample rests with the top ten. The sequencing input was peripheral blood. Receptors were obtained from a woman of 80 years or more with active or convalescent COVID-19.

V is TRBV18 and J is TRBJ2-7; D may be TRBD1 (6 bases). This CDR3 has 13 residues. The V gene lost 3 bases and the J gene lost 10 bases, with 16 bases spanning the gap. CDR1 and CDR2 from the germline V gene are KGHSH and LQKENI. The CDR3 nucleotides are TGTGCCAGCTCACCCAACCGGGACAATAAACAGTACTTC. It specifies CASSPNRDNKQYF.

The chain carries TRBV7-2 and TRBJ1-4, with D tentatively TRBD1 (5 bases). Trimming took 5 bases from V and 5 from J, leaving 12 bases between them. Germline V gives CDR1 SGHTA, CDR2 FQGNSA. This CDR3 has 14 residues. The CDR3 DNA reads TGTGCCAGCAGCGTACAGGCGGGAAATGAAAAACTGTTTTTT. Its translation: CASSVQAGNEKLFF. Using reference TRBV7-2 and TRBJ1-4 for the parts outside the CDR3, the full variable domain is GAGVSQSPSNKVTEKGKDVELRCDPISGHTALYWYRQSLGQGLEFLIYFQGNSAPDKSGLPSDRFSAERTGGSVSTLTIQRTQQEDSAVYLCASSVQAGNEKLFFGSGTQLSVL.

The chain is built from TRBV4-1 and TRBJ1-5; weak D call: TRBD1 (5 bases). Trimming removed 4 bases at V and 4 bases at J, with 11 bases between. This CDR3 has 14 amino acids. Germline CDR1 MGHRA, CDR2 YSYEKL. CDR3 residues: CASSPTETNQPQHF. The CDR3 nucleotides read TGCGCCAGCAGCCCGACAGAGACTAATCAGCCCCAGCATTTT.

This chain joins TRBV28 and TRBJ1-3, with D unclear. This CDR3 region has 15 residues. Deletions cut 7 bases from V and 2 bases from J, with 15 bases between. Germline V lookup: CDR1 MDHEN, CDR2 SYDVKM. This CDR3 reads CASTTNGIPGNTIYF. The CDR3 nucleotides read TGTGCCAGCACGACCAACGGGATACCTGGAAACACCATATATTTT.

Written as DNA, the CDR3 is TGCGCCAGCAGCTCCGGACTTTACTACGAGCAGTACTTC. It translates to CASSSGLYYEQYF. The chain links TRBV5-1 to TRBJ2-7, with a tentative D call TRBD2 (5 bases). CDR1 SGHRS and CDR2 YFSETQ come from the germline V gene. CDR3 length: 13 amino acids. V dropped 3 bases and J dropped 3 bases, with 10 bases sitting between them.

The chain employs TRBV3-1 (or the pseudogene TRBV3-2) and TRBJ1-5; D is ambiguous. Trimming took off 1 base at V and 7 bases at J, with 11 bases between the two ends. The V gene's germline CDR1 is LGHDT and CDR2 YNNKEL (reference sequence). The CDR3 runs 14 residues. The CDR3 reads CASSQGVARQPQHF. CDR3 DNA sequence: TGTGCCAGCAGCCAAGGGGTAGCCCGACAGCCCCAGCATTTT.

The chain couples TRBV3-1 (or the pseudogene TRBV3-2) to TRBJ1-6, with D unclear. V shed 3 bases and J shed 0 bases, with 9 bases lying between them. Looked up from germline, CDR1 is LGHDT and CDR2 is YNNKEL (reference sequence). The CDR3 has 16 residues. The CDR3 sequence is CASSHLGSSYNSPLHF. The CDR3 DNA follows: TGTGCCAGCAGCCACCTTGGGAGCTCCTATAATTCACCCCTCCACTTT.

J is TRBJ1-1 and V is TRBV6-5, with a possible D match to TRBD1 (5 bases). This CDR3 has 12 amino acids. Trimming cost V 8 bases and J 0 bases, with 7 bases left between them. CDR1 and CDR2 (germline): MNHEY, SVGAGI. The CDR3 spells CASGHLNTEAFF. The CDR3 DNA reads as TGTGCCAGCGGACACTTGAACACTGAAGCTTTCTTT.

The chain uses TRBV2 and TRBJ1-2; D is perhaps TRBD1 (6 bases). Trimming stripped 10 bases from V and 4 bases from J, with 25 bases between. The CDR3 is 16 amino acids. Germline lookup yields CDR1 SNHLY and CDR2 FYNNEI. CDR3 bases: TGTGCCACCCAATGGGACCGGGACACGGGCTTCTATGGCTACACCTTC. Its protein product is CATQWDRDTGFYGYTF.

The CDR3 DNA reads TGTGCCAGCAGCGTGGAGAGGACCCAGTACTTC. Amino acid sequence: CASSVERTQYF. The rearrangement joins TRBV5-6 to TRBJ2-5, with unresolved D. Per the germline V gene, CDR1 is SGHDT and CDR2 is YYEEEE. Trimming took 4 bases from V and 7 from J, leaving 8 bases between them. The CDR3 consists of 11 residues.

The V gene is TRBV18, the J gene TRBJ1-3, with 8 positions matching TRBD1. This CDR3 contains 17 residues. Trimming took 3 bases from V and 0 from J; bases not matched to a gene: 7. Germline assignment: CDR1 KGHSH and CDR2 LQKENI. CDR3 region: CASSPNRQGISGNTIYF. CDR3 coding DNA: TGTGCCAGCTCACCTAATAGACAGGGGATCTCTGGAAACACCATATATTTT.

This chain joins TRBV9 and TRBJ2-5, with 7 bases identical to TRBD2. Germline values: CDR1 SGDLS, CDR2 YYNGEE. The V gene end was trimmed by 6 bases and the J gene end by 2 bases; junction bases not matched to a gene: 4. The CDR3 runs 13 residues. The CDR3 DNA is TGTGCCAGCAACCAGCGGGGACAAGAGACCCAGTACTTC. It is translated as CASNQRGQETQYF. Using reference TRBV9 and TRBJ2-5 for the parts outside the CDR3, the full variable domain is DSGVTQTPKHLITATGQRVTLRCSPRSGDLSVYWYQQSLDQGLQFLIQYYNGEERAKGNILERFSAQQFPDLHSELNLSSLELGDSALYFCASNQRGQETQYFGPGTRLLVL.

The genes are TRBV6-4 and TRBJ2-6; the match to TRBD1 covers 7 bases. The CDR3 loop spans 16 amino acids. Germline loops: CDR1 MRHNA, CDR2 SNTAGT. V dropped 4 bases and J dropped 2; count of bases not matched to a gene: 5. The CDR3 nucleotides read TGTGCCAGCAGTGCGTCAGGGGGACCTGGGGCCAACGTCCTGACTTTC. This translates into CASSASGGPGANVLTF.

This rearrangement joins TRBV10-3 to TRBJ2-7, with unresolved D. The CDR3 is 13 amino acids. Germline CDR1 reads ENHRY; CDR2 reads SYGVKD. V was cut by 6 bases and J by 1 base, with 10 bases left in between. The CDR3 spells CAISQTESYEQYF. CDR3 sequence (DNA): TGTGCCATCAGCCAAACTGAATCCTACGAGCAGTACTTC.

The count of this clone is one. This chain connects TRBV19 to TRBJ1-1, with 7 nucleotides matching TRBD1. The CDR3 is 14 residues long. After removal of 10 bases from V and 1 base from J, the junction contained 9 bases not matched to a gene. The germline gives CDR1 LNHDA, CDR2 SQIVND (reference sequence). CDR3 nucleotide sequence: TGTGCCACGGAGAAGGGGGCCTGGAACACTGAAGCTTTCTTT. Translating it yields CATEKGAWNTEAFF. Combining the CDR3 with reference TRBV19 and TRBJ1-1 gives the whole variable domain DGGITQSPKYLFRKEGQNVTLSCEQNLNHDAMYWYRQDPGQGLRLIYYSQIVNDFQKGDIAEGYSVSREKKESFPLTVTSAQKNPTAFYLCATEKGAWNTEAFFGQGTRLTVV.

The chain recombines TRBV30 with TRBJ2-3; D unresolved. Per the germline V gene, CDR1 is GTSNPN and CDR2 is SVGIG (reference sequence). V was cut by 3 bases and J by 6 bases, with 7 bases left in between. This CDR3 spans 11 amino acids. Here the CDR3 reads CAWSVRDTQYF. The DNA for the CDR3 is TGTGCCTGGAGCGTCCGGGATACGCAGTATTTT.

The V gene is TRBV19, the J gene TRBJ2-3; 11 bases match TRBD2. Trimming took 5 bases from V and 2 from J; bases not matched to a gene: 12. This CDR3 has 18 amino acids. Germline V gives CDR1 LNHDA, CDR2 SQIVND (reference sequence). The CDR3 nucleotides are TGTGCCAGTAGTCTTAACCCGACTAGCGGGGCCAACACAGATACGCAGTATTTT. It specifies CASSLNPTSGANTDTQYF.

On this clone itself: This sample also contains other DNA sequences that code for the same CDR3. V is TRBV19 and J is TRBJ2-6; tentative D call: TRBD1 (6 bases). Germline CDR1 reads LNHDA; CDR2 reads SQIVND (reference sequence). Trimming shortened V by 5 bases and J by 2 bases, and 7 bases separated the two germline ends. The CDR3 totals 14 residues. CDR3 DNA sequence: TGTGCCAGTAGTGAGGGGGCTGGGGCCAACGTCCTGACTTTC. The encoded protein is CASSEGAGANVLTF.

The V and J genes are TRBV4-1 and TRBJ1-2, with unresolved D. Germline lookup yields CDR1 MGHRA and CDR2 YSYEKL. The CDR3 sequence is 14 residues long. Deletions cut 4 bases from V and 5 bases from J, with 14 bases between. The CDR3 region has the DNA TGCGCCAGCAGCCCGAGCAGAGACTTATATGGCTACACCTTC. Its protein is CASSPSRDLYGYTF.

V usage is TRBV7-9 and J usage is TRBJ1-5; 7 bases fit TRBD1. V gave up 1 base and J gave up 0 bases; unmatched junction bases: 6. The CDR3 is made up of 17 amino acids. CDR1 and CDR2 from the germline V gene are SEHNR and FQNEAQ (reference sequence). In nucleotides, the CDR3 is TGTGCCAGCAGCTTAGTGCGGGACAGATATAGCAATCAGCCCCAGCATTTT. Encoded protein: CASSLVRDRYSNQPQHF.

This chain joins TRBV5-1 and TRBJ1-4; D is perhaps TRBD1 (6 bases). The CDR3 contains 14 residues. CDR1 SGHRS and CDR2 YFSETQ come from the germline V gene. Trimming shortened V by 6 bases and J by 5 bases, and 14 bases separated the two germline ends. The chain's CDR3 is CASNTGQPNEKLFF. The CDR3, as DNA: TGCGCCAGCAACACAGGACAGCCGAATGAAAAACTGTTTTTT.

V and J are TRBV5-5 and TRBJ2-5, with a weak D call TRBD1 (6 bases). Germline V gene lookup returns CDR1 SGHKS and CDR2 YYEKEE (reference sequence). The ends were cut back, 0 bases at V and 3 bases at J, with 15 bases in the middle. CDR3 size: 16 residues. CDR3 bases: TGTGCCAGCAGCTTGGCACAGGGACGATCCGAAGAGACCCAGTACTTC. It codes for CASSLAQGRSEETQYF.

This chain uses TRBV5-4 with TRBJ2-5, with TRBD2 identical over 10 bases. CDR1 and CDR2 (germline): SGHNT, YYREEE (reference sequence). Trimming cost V 4 bases and J 5 bases; bases outside gene matches: 11. CDR3 length: 16 residues. The CDR3 here is CASSPSGGAVEETQYF. CDR3 DNA sequence: TGTGCCAGCAGCCCAAGCGGGGGGGCAGTTGAGGAGACCCAGTACTTC.

The genes are TRBV4-2 and TRBJ1-5, with no clear D. V was shortened by 0 bases and J by 0 bases, with 12 bases between the two germline ends. This CDR3 contains 17 residues. Looked up from germline, CDR1 is LGHNA and CDR2 is YNFKEQ. The CDR3 region has the DNA TGTGCCAGCAGCCAAGACAGGAAGGGAGGTAGCAATCAGCCCCAGCATTTT. Translation: CASSQDRKGGSNQPQHF.

The chain uses TRBV28 and TRBJ1-2; perhaps TRBD1 as D (5 bases). Between the trimmed V and J ends, which lost 10 bases and 4 bases, there was a span of 19 bases. This CDR3 spans 14 amino acids. The V gene's germline CDR1 is MDHEN and CDR2 SYDVKM. The CDR3 DNA reads TGTGCCATCAACAAGGACACTACACTCTATGGCTACACCTTC. Protein: CAINKDTTLYGYTF.

This chain connects TRBV4-1 to TRBJ1-2; D gene uncertain. Germline V gene lookup returns CDR1 MGHRA and CDR2 YSYEKL. Trimming cost V 2 bases and J 8 bases, with 21 bases left between them. The length of the CDR3 is 16 residues. The CDR3 loop reads CASSQTAGDLIRGYTF. The CDR3 DNA reads as TGCGCCAGCAGCCAAACAGCAGGCGACCTAATTCGGGGCTACACCTTC.

The gene calls are TRBV3-1 (or the pseudogene TRBV3-2) and TRBJ2-2; 7 bases match TRBD1. V was pared by 4 bases and J by 1 base, with 3 bases of the junction left unmatched. CDR1 is LGHDT and CDR2 is YNNKEL in the germline V gene (reference sequence). The CDR3 has 15 residues. DNA for the CDR3: TGTGCCAGCAGCCGCCGGACAGGGAACACCGGGGAGCTGTTTTTT. Protein: CASSRRTGNTGELFF.

The chain joins TRBV25-1 to TRBJ1-5; maybe TRBD1 (6 bases). The CDR3 is 11 amino acids. Looked up from germline, CDR1 is MGHDK and CDR2 is SYGVNS. The V and J ends lost 10 bases and 7 bases respectively, with 11 bases between them. CDR3 nucleotide sequence: TGTGCCACCGAACAGGGACAGCCCCAGCATTTT. Translating it yields CATEQGQPQHF.

This rearrangement joins TRBV7-2 to TRBJ1-3, with a weak D call TRBD1 (5 bases). The CDR3 extends over 18 amino acids. V dropped 1 base and J dropped 0 bases, with 16 bases sitting between them. Germline V gives CDR1 SGHTA, CDR2 FQGNSA. For the CDR3, the DNA is TGTGCCAGCAGCTTAGAGGGACGGGGAGGGATCTCTGGAAACACCATATATTTT. Residues: CASSLEGRGGISGNTIYF.

The V gene is TRBV3-1 (or the pseudogene TRBV3-2), the J gene TRBJ2-7; TRBD1 matches 8 bases. V shed 1 base, J shed 6 bases, and the junction held 8 bases outside the gene matches. There are 15 residues in the CDR3. Germline V gene data show CDR1 as LGHDT and CDR2 as YNNKEL (reference sequence). The CDR3 nucleotides read TGTGCCAGCAGCCAAGGTTCCAGGGGGCATAGCGAGCAGTACTTC. Translation gives CASSQGSRGHSEQYF.

The gene calls are TRBV7-8 and TRBJ2-7; 9 bases match TRBD1. Trimming cost V 5 bases and J 5 bases; bases outside gene matches: 4. CDR1 is SGHVS, CDR2 FQNEAQ, per germline. The CDR3 is 13 amino acids. CDR3 coding DNA: TGTGCCAGCAGCCCGGACAGGGGTCACGAGCAGTACTTC. It codes for CASSPDRGHEQYF.

Only a few counts were recorded for this clone. The chain is built from TRBV3-1 (or the pseudogene TRBV3-2) and TRBJ1-1; 11 bases are shared with TRBD1. The CDR3 has 13 amino acids. Germline CDR1 and CDR2: LGHDT and YNNKEL (reference sequence). V trimming: 2 bases; J trimming: 10 bases; junction bases outside the gene matches: 3. In DNA, the CDR3 is TGTGCCAGCAGCCAACAGGACAGGGGGCGAGCTTTCTTT. This codes for CASSQQDRGRAFF.